This T cell receptor beta chain was sequenced during a study of blood T cell repertoires in COVID-19. This clone was picked up one time. The data were produced by immunoSEQ multiplex PCR, yet TCRdb's version contains in-frame clones alone and is incomplete. The sample consists of hundreds of thousands of clones, less than 85% of them appearing once. The TCR sequence derives from a woman in her seventies with active or convalescent COVID-19. Sequencing was done on a sample of peripheral blood.

The CDR3 sequence: CASSQGTRPGETQYF. CDR3 DNA sequence: TGTGCCAGCAGCCAGGGGACCCGACCAGGGGAGACCCAGTACTTC. The V gene is TRBV11-2, the J gene TRBJ2-5, with a possible D match to TRBD1 (6 bases). Trimming shortened V by 5 bases and J by 5 bases, and 18 bases separated the two germline ends. CDR1 SGHAT and CDR2 FQNNGV come from the germline V gene. The CDR3 contains 15 residues.